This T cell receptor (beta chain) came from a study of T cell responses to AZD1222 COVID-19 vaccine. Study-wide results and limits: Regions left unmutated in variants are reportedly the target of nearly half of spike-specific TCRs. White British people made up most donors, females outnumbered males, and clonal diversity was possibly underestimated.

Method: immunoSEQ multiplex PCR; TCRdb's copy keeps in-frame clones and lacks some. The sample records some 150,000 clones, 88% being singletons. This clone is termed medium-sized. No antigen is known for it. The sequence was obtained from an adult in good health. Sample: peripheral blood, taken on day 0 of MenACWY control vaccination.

The CDR3 protein is CASSHGTSGNTGELFF. CDR3 coding DNA: TGTGCCAGCAGCCATGGGACTAGCGGGAACACCGGGGAGCTGTTTTTT. This chain joins TRBV7-3 and TRBJ2-2; 11 bases line up with TRBD2. V lost 5 bases, J lost 1 base, and 3 bases stayed unmatched. Germline V gene lookup returns CDR1 SGHTA and CDR2 FQGTGA. This CDR3 has 16 amino acids.